The entry that follows covers one TCR beta chain sequence. Its target is unknown. This sample stems from a study of cytomegalovirus exposure and HLA in healthy donors. Turning to the study itself: HLA-typed donors contributed some 77 million unique TCRs, which were held in an early data release. Whole-study results and caveats: Because they were indistinguishable, some V segments, including TRBV6-2 and TRBV6-3, were excluded.

Vbeta (60) and Jbeta (13) primers were used in the PCR. TCRdb keeps only in-frame clones here, not all; method: immunoSEQ multiplex PCR. The sample holds 130,000 to 150,000 clones, roughly 70% seen once. The CDR3 consists of 14 residues. The germline gives CDR1 LNHDA, CDR2 SQIVND (reference sequence). Germline trimming cut 7 bases from V and 5 bases from J; bases unmatched to any gene: 7. This sequence joins TRBV19 and TRBJ2-1; 8 bases line up with TRBD2. This TCR came from a young man in good health and CMV-seropositive. Input material: PBMCs. CDR3 residues: CASTTSDLDNEQFF. CDR3 in DNA: TGTGCCAGTACGACTAGCGACCTAGACAATGAGCAGTTCTTC.